The 20 T cell receptor beta chains below all came from one sample that was sequenced in a study of graft-versus-host responses after intestinal transplantation. Sequencing was performed with immunoSEQ multiplex PCR; in TCRdb, only in-frame clones are kept and a portion is missing. The sample holds 13,000 to 15,000 clones, 35% seen once. The culture paired approximately 200,000 irradiated violet-dye-labeled stimulators with approximately 200,000 CFSE-labeled responders. The material was alloreactive CD8+ T cells from a mixed lymphocyte reaction culture, obtained before intestinal transplant. Subset described: CFSE-low proliferating T cells sorted from roughly six-day pre-transplant mixed lymphocyte reaction (GvH or HvG direction). These receptors were taken from a human patient who received an intestinal transplant.

This clone was found a few times. The J gene is TRBJ2-1, the V gene TRBV14; D might be TRBD1 or TRBD2, each matching 6 bases. Trimming took off 0 bases at V and 8 bases at J, with 20 bases between the two ends. This CDR3 spans 17 amino acids. Germline lookup yields CDR1 SGHDN and CDR2 FVKESK. The CDR3 loop reads CASSQDLAGGPFDEQFF. The DNA of the CDR3 is TGTGCCAGCAGCCAAGATCTGGCCGGGGGCCCCTTTGATGAGCAGTTCTTC.

This clone came up a few times. This chain connects TRBV7-2 to TRBJ2-7; unclear D gene. V lost 5 bases and J lost 6, with 11 bases in between. CDR1 and CDR2 (germline): SGHTA, FQGNSA. The CDR3 length is 12 residues. The CDR3 coding sequence is TGTGCCAGCAGCCTTTTCTCTGTCGAGCAGTACTTC. It encodes CASSLFSVEQYF.

The table lists this clone with a few counts. CDR3 sequence (DNA): TGCAGCGTTGCAGGGGGCAGTTCCTACGAGCAGTACTTC. Translated: CSVAGGSSYEQYF. V gene TRBV29-1 combines with J gene TRBJ2-7, with TRBD1 matching 8 bases. CDR1 is SQVTM, CDR2 ANQGSEA, per germline. The ends lost 4 bases at V and 1 base at J; junction bases unmatched: 3. The length of the CDR3 is 13 residues.

The chain carries TRBV4-1 and TRBJ1-1; D ambiguous. The CDR3 contains 15 residues. V was pared by 1 base and J by 0 bases, with 9 bases between. Looked up from germline, CDR1 is MGHRA and CDR2 is YSYEKL. CDR3 DNA sequence: TGCGCCAGCAGCCAAGGTTCCAGGTTGAACACTGAAGCTTTCTTT. Translating it yields CASSQGSRLNTEAFF.

The chain couples TRBV7-8 to TRBJ2-6; D is unclear. V lost 1 base and J lost 0, with 10 bases in between. CDR1 SGHVS and CDR2 FQNEAQ come from the germline V gene. The CDR3 length is 17 residues. Written as DNA, the CDR3 is TGTGCCAGCAGCTTAGTCCAACGTGGCTCTGGGGCCAACGTCCTGACTTTC. Its translation is CASSLVQRGSGANVLTF. Full variable domain (remainder filled in from reference TRBV7-8 and TRBJ2-6): GAGVSQSPRYKVAKRGQDVALRCDPISGHVSLFWYQQALGQGPEFLTYFQNEAQLDKSGLPSDRFFAERPEGSVSTLKIQRTQQEDSAVYLCASSLVQRGSGANVLTFGAGSRLTVL.

The J gene is TRBJ2-7, the V gene TRBV4-3; D unclear. V shed 2 bases and J shed 2 bases, with 7 bases lying between them. Germline values: CDR1 LGHNA, CDR2 YSLEER. The CDR3 runs to 13 residues. CDR3 in amino acids: CASSQTVTYEQYF. The CDR3 DNA is TGCGCCAGCAGCCAAACCGTTACCTACGAGCAGTACTTC.

This clone was observed a few times. The genes are TRBV5-6 and TRBJ2-5, with D hard to call. V lost 0 bases and J lost 0, with 6 bases in between. Germline lookup yields CDR1 SGHDT and CDR2 YYEEEE. CDR3 length: 14 residues. The CDR3 coding sequence is TGTGCCAGCAGCTTGGCCGGGTACCAAGAGACCCAGTACTTC. It encodes CASSLAGYQETQYF.

This clone has more than one count but fewer than ten. The chain uses TRBV11-2 and TRBJ1-5; 7 bases line up with TRBD1. The V gene end was trimmed by 3 bases and the J gene end by 2 bases; junction bases not matched to a gene: 1. Per the germline V gene, CDR1 is SGHAT and CDR2 is FQNNGV. The CDR3 is 14 amino acids. CDR3 residues: CASSFDRGNQPQHF. The CDR3 coding sequence is TGTGCCAGCAGCTTTGACAGGGGCAATCAGCCCCAGCATTTT.

This clone came up a few times. The V and J genes are TRBV29-1 and TRBJ2-1, with TRBD2 as a possible D gene (6 bases). V was clipped by 1 base and J by 0 bases, with 13 bases between them. Germline loops: CDR1 SQVTM, CDR2 ANQGSEA. The CDR3 runs to 16 residues. CDR3 DNA sequence: TGCAGCGTTGAAGGGGACTTCCTAAGCTCCTACAATGAGCAGTTCTTC. Amino acid sequence: CSVEGDFLSSYNEQFF.

V gene TRBV11-2 combines with J gene TRBJ2-3; no firm D call. The CDR3 contains 14 residues. V shed 2 bases and J shed 0 bases, with 6 bases lying between them. CDR1 and CDR2 from the germline V gene are SGHAT and FQNNGV. The CDR3 loop is CASSLQESTDTQYF. The CDR3 nucleotides are TGTGCCAGCAGCTTACAGGAGAGCACAGATACGCAGTATTTT. Variable domain in full (rest from reference TRBV11-2 and TRBJ2-3): EAGVAQSPRYKIIEKRQSVAFWCNPISGHATLYWYQQILGQGPKLLIQFQNNGVVDDSQLPKDRFSAERLKGVDSTLKIQPAKLEDSAVYLCASSLQESTDTQYFGPGTRLTVL.

The J gene is TRBJ2-7, the V gene TRBV19, with D possibly matching TRBD1 (5 bases). The CDR3 runs 14 residues. Germline V CDR1 and CDR2: LNHDA, SQIVND (reference sequence). V was shortened by 1 base and J by 5 bases, with 12 bases between the two germline ends. The CDR3: CASSIGGQGNEQYF. CDR3 sequence (DNA): TGTGCCAGTAGTATAGGTGGGCAGGGTAACGAGCAGTACTTC.

This clone was seen a few times. This CDR3 reads CASSEALRGNQPQHF. The CDR3 DNA reads TGTGCCAGCAGTGAAGCGCTTCGCGGGAATCAGCCCCAGCATTTT. The chain recombines TRBV6-1 with TRBJ1-5; D is unclear. Trimming took off 0 bases at V and 4 bases at J, with 10 bases between the two ends. Germline V gene data show CDR1 as MNHNS and CDR2 as SASEGT. The CDR3 is 15 residues long.

The chain combines TRBV5-1 with TRBJ2-7; 7 bases match TRBD1. The germline V gene has CDR1 SGHRS and CDR2 YFSETQ. V lost 1 base to trimming and J lost 4 bases; unmatched junction nucleotides: 5. The CDR3 runs to 14 residues. The CDR3 reads CASSLWDSKYEQYF. CDR3 nucleotides: TGCGCCAGCAGCTTGTGGGACAGTAAATACGAGCAGTACTTC.

V usage is TRBV9 and J usage is TRBJ2-3; 11 bases match TRBD2. Trimming removed 0 bases from V and 4 bases from J; junction bases left unmatched: 4. Germline assignment: CDR1 SGDLS and CDR2 YYNGEE. The CDR3 has 16 amino acids. CDR3 bases: TGTGCCAGCAGCGTAGAGACTAGCGGGGCAGCAGATACGCAGTATTTT. Protein sequence: CASSVETSGAADTQYF.

This clone has a handful of counts. The chain employs TRBV27 and TRBJ2-7; TRBD2 matches at 9 bases. CDR1 is MNHEY, CDR2 SMNVEV, per germline (reference sequence). The V segment lost 4 bases and the J segment 4 bases; nucleotides outside the gene matches: 5. CDR3 length: 14 amino acids. The CDR3 sequence is CASSYGGGAYEQYF. CDR3 DNA: TGTGCCAGCAGTTATGGCGGGGGGGCATACGAGCAGTACTTC.

This clone was detected a few times. The chain carries TRBV14 and TRBJ1-2; possible D gene TRBD1, 5 bases. Trimming removed 0 bases from V and 0 bases from J, with 14 bases in between. CDR3 size: 17 residues. The germline V gene encodes CDR1 SGHDN and CDR2 FVKESK. This chain's CDR3 is CASSQDWGRGPNYGYTF. The CDR3 nucleotides are TGTGCCAGCAGCCAAGATTGGGGGAGAGGGCCTAACTATGGCTACACCTTC.

V usage is TRBV4-2 and J usage is TRBJ2-1; 7 nucleotides align to TRBD2. This CDR3 spans 17 amino acids. Trimming took 2 bases from V and 6 from J; bases not matched to a gene: 13. The germline gives CDR1 LGHNA, CDR2 YNFKEQ. CDR3 nucleotides: TGTGCCAGCAGCCAACCATTAGCGGGCTCCGTTGGCAATGAGCAGTTCTTC. Translation gives CASSQPLAGSVGNEQFF.

The chain uses TRBV4-1 and TRBJ2-3, with 8 positions matching TRBD1. The junction had 9 bases not matched to a gene; V was cut back by 1 base and J by 6 bases. Germline CDR1 reads MGHRA; CDR2 reads YSYEKL. The CDR3 has 16 amino acids. The CDR3 loop reads CASSQGPGTGVDTQYF. The DNA for the CDR3 is TGCGCCAGCAGCCAAGGTCCCGGGACAGGCGTCGATACGCAGTATTTT.

The V gene is TRBV9, the J gene TRBJ1-5; no firm D call. Germline V CDR1 and CDR2: SGDLS, YYNGEE. The V and J ends lost 3 bases and 4 bases respectively, with 11 bases between them. The CDR3 contains 14 residues. The DNA for the CDR3 is TGTGCCAGCAGCGCGGGGTTCGAAAATCAGCCCCAGCATTTT. Protein: CASSAGFENQPQHF.

V usage is TRBV13 and J usage is TRBJ1-6; 7 bases are a match to TRBD1. From germline, CDR1 is PRHDT and CDR2 FYEKMQ (reference sequence). CDR3 size: 13 residues. The V segment lost 6 bases and the J segment 10 bases; nucleotides outside the gene matches: 6. The CDR3 region has the DNA TGTGCCAGCAGTGAGTGGGACAGATCACCCCTCCACTTT. This translates into CASSEWDRSPLHF.